The present entry profiles one T cell receptor beta chain with its context. Template material for amplifying TCR beta CDR3 regions consisted of RNA transcripts. When the TCR CDR3 underwent first-round RT-PCR, the HTBI primer set was used. TCRdb re-derived calls from the multiplex PCR reads in MiXCR, one entry per CDR3 protein. The data show under 350,000 distinct CDR3 sequences, about a sixth seen once. The germline CDR1 and CDR2 sequences are LNHDA and SQIVND (reference sequence). The CDR3 covers 16 residues. V shed 3 bases, J shed 8 bases, and the junction held 13 bases outside the gene matches. This sample is part of a study of T cells in Graves' hyperthyroidism and ophthalmopathy.

The source material was blood. The sequence derives from an older woman with Graves' ophthalmopathy. The chain couples TRBV19 to TRBJ2-3, with TRBD2 matching 8 bases. In DNA, the CDR3 is TGTGCCAGTAGTATGGGTAGCGGGACTACTCTTGGTACGCAGTATTTT. This gives the protein CASSMGSGTTLGTQYF. The full variable domain, with the rest looked up from reference TRBV19 and TRBJ2-3, is DGGITQSPKYLFRKEGQNVTLSCEQNLNHDAMYWYRQDPGQGLRLIYYSQIVNDFQKGDIAEGYSVSREKKESFPLTVTSAQKNPTAFYLCASSMGSGTTLGTQYFGPGTRLTVL.